Listed below are T cell receptor beta chains from one sample, sequenced in a study of blood T cell repertoires in COVID-19. The repertoire was sequenced with immunoSEQ multiplex PCR; TCRdb's copy has only in-frame clones and lacks some. The data contain about 250,000 clones, about 89% of them seen just once; the ten biggest clones take up around 0.84%. Sequences were obtained from peripheral blood. Receptors originate from a man aged 25-45 years with acute or convalescent COVID-19. Each CDR3 is given with its conserved first and last residue. D genes are given only for firm matches. Rows give clone size only sometimes, using once, few, many, or a class for an expanded clone.

V	size	D	J	CDR3	DNA
TRBV19	few	TRBD2	TRBJ2-3	CASSPGLAGGPIRYF	TGTGCCAGTAGTCCCGGGCTAGCGGGGGGACCTATTCGGTATTTT
TRBV5-1	NA	TRBD1	TRBJ1-4	CASSRTGPGEKLFF	TGCGCCAGCAGCCGGACAGGGCCTGGGGAAAAACTGTTTTTT
TRBV4-1	NA	NA	TRBJ1-5	CASSQGGQPQHF	TGCGCCAGCAGCCAGGGGGGGCAGCCCCAGCATTTT
TRBV18	NA	NA	TRBJ2-3	CASSPGRGVTDTQYF	TGTGCCAGCTCACCGGGTCGGGGAGTCACAGATACGCAGTATTTT
TRBV5-1	NA	NA	TRBJ1-1	CASSLDREVDTEAFF	TGCGCCAGCAGCTTGGACAGGGAAGTGGACACTGAAGCTTTCTTT
TRBV3-1/TRBV3-2	NA	NA	TRBJ2-7	CASSQAAVSYEQYF	TGTGCCAGCAGCCAAGCGGCGGTCTCCTACGAGCAGTACTTC
TRBV5-1	few	NA	TRBJ2-1	CASSYAQAFSYNEQFF	TGCGCCAGCAGTTACGCACAGGCCTTCTCCTACAATGAGCAGTTCTTC
TRBV10-3	NA	NA	TRBJ2-7	CANKGITGVEQYF	TGTGCCAACAAGGGGATAACAGGTGTGGAGCAGTACTTC
TRBV5-1	NA	NA	TRBJ2-7	CASSLVAGYSYEQYF	TGCGCCAGCAGCTTGGTCGCGGGGTACTCCTACGAGCAGTACTTC
TRBV6-5	NA	TRBD2	TRBJ2-7	CASRGLAGYEQYF	TGTGCCAGCAGGGGGCTAGCGGGGTACGAGCAGTACTTC
TRBV4-2	NA	TRBD1	TRBJ1-2	CASSQGTGSNGYTF	TGTGCCAGCAGCCAAGGGACAGGGAGTAATGGCTACACCTTC
TRBV20-1	NA	NA	TRBJ1-6	CSASPRGGDNSPLHF	TGCAGTGCTAGTCCCCGAGGGGGGGACAATTCACCCCTCCACTTT
TRBV5-5	NA	TRBD1	TRBJ2-5	CASSLVPTGGQETQYF	TGTGCCAGCAGCTTGGTACCCACAGGGGGCCAAGAGACCCAGTACTTC
TRBV28	NA	NA	TRBJ2-2	CASRSKRENTGELFF	TGTGCCAGCAGATCTAAGCGTGAGAACACCGGGGAGCTGTTTTTT
TRBV13	NA	NA	TRBJ2-2	CASSSRGTGELFF	TGTGCCAGCAGCAGCAGGGGTACCGGGGAGCTGTTTTTT
TRBV28	NA	TRBD2	TRBJ2-3	CASSLSGSRADTQYF	TGTGCCAGCAGCCTTAGCGGGAGTCGGGCAGATACGCAGTATTTT
TRBV6-5	NA	NA	TRBJ1-3	CASIRGGLNTIYF	TGTGCCAGCATCCGGGGAGGTCTAAACACCATATATTTT
TRBV4-1	NA	NA	TRBJ1-5	CASSQDVRQPQHF	TGCGCCAGCAGCCAAGATGTGCGTCAGCCCCAGCATTTT
TRBV6-5	NA	NA	TRBJ1-5	CATGRNEDNQPQHF	TGTGCCACCGGTCGCAATGAGGATAATCAGCCCCAGCATTTT
TRBV3-1/TRBV3-2	once	TRBD2	TRBJ2-5	CASSHVSSGRNFGETQYF	TGTGCCAGCAGCCATGTATCTAGCGGGAGGAACTTTGGGGAGACCCAGTACTTC
TRBV3-1/TRBV3-2	NA	NA	TRBJ2-5	CASSHPERETQYF	TGTGCCAGCAGCCACCCGGAGAGGGAGACCCAGTACTTC
TRBV27	NA	NA	TRBJ1-2	CASSPAGLYGYTF	TGTGCCAGCAGTCCCGCAGGGCTCTATGGCTACACCTTC
TRBV9	NA	NA	TRBJ1-3	CASSVGGGSGNTIYF	TGTGCCAGCAGCGTAGGAGGAGGGAGTGGAAACACCATATATTTT
TRBV5-1	few	NA	TRBJ1-2	CASSPDGDYGYTF	TGCGCCAGCAGCCCCGACGGGGACTATGGCTACACCTTC
TRBV20-1	NA	NA	TRBJ1-1	CSASRESNTEAFF	TGCAGTGCTAGTAGGGAGTCGAACACTGAAGCTTTCTTT
TRBV6-1	NA	NA	TRBJ1-6	CASRTANSPLHF	TGTGCCAGCAGGACAGCCAATTCACCCCTCCACTTT
TRBV19	NA	TRBD2	TRBJ2-7	CASSIIAGEYEQYF	TGTGCCAGTAGTATTATAGCGGGTGAATACGAGCAGTACTTC
TRBV9	NA	TRBD1	TRBJ2-2	CASSRGPDTGELFF	TGTGCCAGCAGCAGGGGGCCGGACACCGGGGAGCTGTTTTTT
TRBV5-1	NA	NA	TRBJ2-7	CASSLEGYEQYF	TGCGCCAGCAGCCTAGAGGGCTACGAGCAGTACTTC
TRBV28	NA	TRBD1	TRBJ1-1	CASSLLDRGRGTEAFF	TGTGCCAGCAGTTTATTAGACAGGGGGCGAGGGACTGAAGCTTTCTTT
TRBV19	NA	NA	TRBJ1-1	CASKRQEGFNTEAFF	TGTGCCAGTAAACGGCAGGAGGGGTTTAACACTGAAGCTTTCTTT
TRBV27	NA	NA	TRBJ2-7	CASSPGASYEQYF	TGTGCCAGCAGTCCGGGAGCCTCCTACGAGCAGTACTTC
TRBV7-8	NA	NA	TRBJ2-4	CASSQGGIQYF	TGTGCCAGCAGCCAGGGCGGGATTCAGTACTTC
TRBV25-1	NA	TRBD1	TRBJ1-1	CASSGRQGATEAFF	TGTGCCAGCAGTGGGAGACAGGGGGCAACTGAAGCTTTCTTT
TRBV3-1/TRBV3-2	NA	TRBD2	TRBJ2-1	CASRPTSGGPQNEQFF	TGTGCCAGCAGACCCACTAGCGGGGGCCCTCAGAATGAGCAGTTCTTC
TRBV28	NA	NA	TRBJ1-1	CASIGEIEAFF	TGTGCCAGCATCGGGGAGATTGAAGCTTTCTTT
TRBV11-2	NA	TRBD2	TRBJ2-5	CASSLDGLAGAGETQYF	TGTGCCAGCAGCTTAGACGGTCTAGCGGGGGCCGGAGAGACCCAGTACTTC
TRBV27	once	NA	TRBJ1-5	CASSLSGAGQPQHF	TGTGCCAGCAGTTTATCGGGGGCCGGGCAGCCCCAGCATTTT
TRBV28	NA	NA	TRBJ1-5	CASSVQQGSNQPQHF	TGTGCCAGCAGTGTCCAACAGGGTAGCAATCAGCCCCAGCATTTT
TRBV12-3/TRBV12-4	NA	TRBD2	TRBJ2-3	CASSLGGRGTQYF	TGTGCCAGCAGTTTAGGAGGGAGGGGTACGCAGTATTTT
TRBV30	NA	NA	TRBJ1-6	CAWIRGDTHNSPLHF	TGTGCCTGGATTCGGGGGGATACGCATAATTCACCCCTCCACTTT
TRBV9	NA	NA	TRBJ2-3	CASSVETGRSTDTQYF	TGTGCCAGCAGCGTAGAAACGGGTCGGAGCACAGATACGCAGTATTTT
TRBV30	NA	NA	TRBJ1-3	CAWSVLGYTIYF	TGTGCCTGGAGCGTACTCGGTTACACCATATATTTT
TRBV30	NA	NA	TRBJ2-1	CAWSLKGTAGNEQFF	TGTGCCTGGAGTCTTAAAGGGACGGCGGGGAATGAGCAGTTCTTC
TRBV19	NA	NA	TRBJ1-2	CASSIAQGWSYGYTF	TGTGCCAGTAGTATTGCTCAGGGATGGAGCTATGGCTACACCTTC
TRBV3-1/TRBV3-2	NA	NA	TRBJ1-2	CASSQDGAGRGYTF	TGTGCCAGCAGCCAAGATGGGGCAGGAAGAGGCTACACCTTC
TRBV25-1	NA	TRBD1	TRBJ2-7	CASSESTPGTGEGEQYF	TGTGCCAGCAGTGAATCGACTCCCGGGACAGGGGAAGGCGAGCAGTACTTC
TRBV6-1	NA	TRBD1	TRBJ2-5	CASSEIDRGRVKETQYF	TGTGCCAGCAGTGAAATCGACAGGGGGCGCGTCAAAGAGACCCAGTACTTC
TRBV13	NA	TRBD1	TRBJ1-2	CASSPDRDYGYTF	TGTGCCAGCAGCCCCGACAGGGACTATGGCTACACCTTC
TRBV14	NA	NA	TRBJ1-1	CASSQTTGSEAFF	TGTGCCAGCAGCCAGACCACAGGGTCTGAAGCTTTCTTT
TRBV3-1/TRBV3-2	NA	NA	TRBJ1-6	CASSQDFRGNSPLHF	TGTGCCAGCAGCCAAGATTTTAGGGGGAATTCACCCCTCCACTTT
TRBV3-1/TRBV3-2	NA	NA	TRBJ2-2	CASSQATPGGLFF	TGTGCCAGCAGCCAGGCGACTCCCGGCGGGCTGTTTTTT
TRBV11-3	few	NA	TRBJ2-1	CASSLGGSPGVTNEQFF	TGTGCCAGCAGCTTAGGGGGCTCACCGGGGGTAACAAATGAGCAGTTCTTC